Shown below are 18 T cell receptor beta chains from a single sample sequenced in a study of OX40 agonist ivuxolimab in advanced cancers. Method: immunoSEQ multiplex PCR; TCRdb's copy keeps in-frame clones and lacks some. This sample has about 100,000 clones, with just over 90% found just once. The source material was CD4+ or CD8+ T cells sorted from blood, sampled in a trial of the OX40 agonist ivuxolimab. The receptors shown here come from an adult with an advanced solid tumor such as melanoma, head and neck, liver or kidney cancer.

The V gene is TRBV5-1, the J gene TRBJ2-7; 9 positions agree with TRBD1. In germline, CDR1 is SGHRS, CDR2 YFSETQ. This CDR3 is built from 15 residues. Losses at the gene ends were 0 bases for V and 7 bases for J; bases not matched to a gene: 8. CDR3 DNA sequence: TGCGCCAGCAGCTTGGAGACAGGGGGGCGGGGGGAGCAGTACTTC. Amino acid sequence: CASSLETGGRGEQYF.

Details on this clone: Distinct nucleotide sequences in the sample also encode this CDR3. The J gene is TRBJ1-1, the V gene TRBV7-3; D call uncertain. The CDR3 has 13 amino acids. Trimming took off 2 bases at V and 1 base at J, with 5 bases between the two ends. CDR1 SGHTA and CDR2 FQGTGA come from the germline V gene. For the CDR3, the DNA is TGTGCCAGCAGCTTACGGGGGAACACTGAAGCTTTCTTT. Encoded protein: CASSLRGNTEAFF.

This chain joins TRBV7-2 and TRBJ2-5, with D possibly TRBD2 on 5 matching bases. The germline V gene encodes CDR1 SGHTA and CDR2 FQGNSA. V was shortened by 1 base and J by 11 bases, with 14 bases between the two germline ends. The CDR3 runs to 13 residues. The chain's CDR3 is CASSLGMAREQYF. The CDR3 DNA is TGTGCCAGCAGCTTAGGGATGGCTAGGGAGCAGTACTTC.

A single count supports this clone. The V call is TRBV2, the J call TRBJ2-3; D call uncertain. Germline loops: CDR1 SNHLY, CDR2 FYNNEI. V lost 3 bases and J 0 bases, leaving 7 bases between the germline ends. The CDR3 runs to 14 residues. The CDR3 DNA reads as TGTGCCAGCAGTGATGGGCGGAGCACAGATACGCAGTATTTT. It specifies CASSDGRSTDTQYF. Supplemented by reference TRBV2 and TRBJ2-3, the full variable domain reads EPEVTQTPSHQVTQMGQEVILRCVPISNHLYFYWYRQILGQKVEFLVSFYNNEISEKSEIFDDQFSVERPDGSNFTLKIRSTKLEDSAMYFCASSDGRSTDTQYFGPGTRLTVL.

The V and J genes are TRBV7-9 and TRBJ2-1; 7 positions agree with TRBD1. V shed 2 bases and J 0 bases; nucleotides not matched to a gene: 4. Germline CDR1 is SEHNR and CDR2 is FQNEAQ (reference sequence). This CDR3 contains 16 residues. The CDR3 loop reads CASSLNRGYSYNEQFF. The CDR3 coding sequence is TGTGCCAGCAGCTTAAACAGGGGATACTCCTACAATGAGCAGTTCTTC.

The chain carries TRBV6-5 and TRBJ2-1; tentative D call: TRBD2 (6 bases). V dropped 10 bases and J dropped 6 bases, with 16 bases sitting between them. Looked up from germline, CDR1 is MNHEY and CDR2 is SVGAGI. There are 13 residues in the CDR3. The CDR3 loop is CAIRRDGGNEQFF. Written as DNA, the CDR3 is TGTGCCATAAGGAGGGATGGGGGCAATGAGCAGTTCTTC.

The gene calls are TRBV6-1 and TRBJ1-1; 9 bases fit TRBD1. Losses at the gene ends were 5 bases for V and 0 bases for J; bases not matched to a gene: 4. Germline V gene lookup returns CDR1 MNHNS and CDR2 SASEGT. The CDR3 runs 15 residues. The CDR3 is CASSIQGAVNTEAFF. The CDR3 nucleotides read TGTGCCAGCAGTATACAGGGGGCTGTGAACACTGAAGCTTTCTTT.

The chain links TRBV5-1 to TRBJ2-3; D is unclear. The germline V gene encodes CDR1 SGHRS and CDR2 YFSETQ. V lost 3 bases to trimming and J lost 2 bases, with 13 bases between them. The CDR3 totals 15 residues. In DNA form, the CDR3 reads TGCGCCAGCAGCTACCGACTCTCAGCCACAGATACGCAGTATTTT. Encoded protein: CASSYRLSATDTQYF.

This chain joins TRBV7-2 and TRBJ2-5, with TRBD2 matching 9 bases. CDR1 SGHTA and CDR2 FQGNSA come from the germline V gene. The length of the CDR3 is 16 residues. The junction had 12 bases not matched to a gene; V was cut back by 5 bases and J by 5 bases. CDR3 in DNA: TGTGCCAGCAGCAAGGCCGGGACTAGCTCGATGGAGACCCAGTACTTC. Translating gives CASSKAGTSSMETQYF.

The chain recombines TRBV7-6 with TRBJ2-5, with 12 bases aligning to TRBD2. Germline CDR1 and CDR2: SGHVS and FNYEAQ. The ends lost 3 bases at V and 0 bases at J; junction bases unmatched: 8. The CDR3 totals 18 residues. This CDR3 reads CASSFTSGRMGYQETQYF. CDR3 nucleotides: TGTGCCAGCAGCTTCACTAGCGGGAGGATGGGGTACCAAGAGACCCAGTACTTC.

J is TRBJ2-7 and V is TRBV10-1; D ambiguous. The V gene lost 0 bases and the J gene lost 6 bases, with 9 bases spanning the gap. Germline V lookup: CDR1 WNHNN, CDR2 SYGVQD (reference sequence). The CDR3 is 13 residues long. CDR3: CASSESLWGEQYF. CDR3 nucleotides: TGCGCCAGCAGTGAGTCTCTGTGGGGCGAGCAGTACTTC.

As for this clone: This CDR3 is also generated by other DNA sequences in the sample. The J gene is TRBJ2-2, the V gene TRBV7-8, with D perhaps TRBD2 (7 bases). V gave up 0 bases and J gave up 4 bases, with 9 bases separating them. The CDR3 runs 15 residues. Germline assignment: CDR1 SGHVS and CDR2 FQNEAQ. In DNA, the CDR3 is TGTGCCAGCAGCTTAGCGGGAGGGGGCACCGGGGAGCTGTTTTTT. It encodes CASSLAGGGTGELFF. Based on the CDR3 plus reference TRBV7-8 and TRBJ2-2, the full variable domain is GAGVSQSPRYKVAKRGQDVALRCDPISGHVSLFWYQQALGQGPEFLTYFQNEAQLDKSGLPSDRFFAERPEGSVSTLKIQRTQQEDSAVYLCASSLAGGGTGELFFGEGSRLTVL.

This sequence joins TRBV5-1 and TRBJ2-2, with a possible D match to TRBD1 (6 bases). Between the trimmed V and J ends, which lost 4 bases and 3 bases, there was a span of 13 bases. CDR1 is SGHRS, CDR2 YFSETQ, per germline. This CDR3 has 15 amino acids. The CDR3 nucleotides read TGCGCCAGCAGCAGGGGACACGCCGACACCGGGGAGCTGTTTTTT. Protein: CASSRGHADTGELFF.

This chain uses TRBV6-5 with TRBJ2-5; perhaps TRBD2 as D (5 bases). The germline CDR1 and CDR2 sequences are MNHEY and SVGAGI. CDR3 length: 15 amino acids. Trimming took 5 bases from V and 4 from J, leaving 17 bases between them. CDR3 coding DNA: TGTGCCAGCAGTACGAAGAGGGAGATCGGAGAGACCCAGTACTTC. Translated: CASSTKREIGETQYF.

V and J are TRBV4-2 and TRBJ2-3, with D uncertain. The CDR3 is 14 residues long. Germline CDR1 and CDR2: LGHNA and YNFKEQ. V was cut by 0 bases and J by 10 bases, with 14 bases left in between. In DNA form, the CDR3 reads TGTGCCAGCAGCCAAGATCCTGGGCAAAGGGCGCAGTATTTT. This sequence encodes CASSQDPGQRAQYF.

This clone was recorded once. The rearrangement joins TRBV6-6 to TRBJ2-1, with 9 bases fitting TRBD2. V gave up 0 bases and J gave up 10 bases; unmatched junction bases: 10. Germline-derived CDR1 and CDR2 are MNHNY and SVGAGI (reference sequence). This CDR3 spans 16 amino acids. The CDR3 region is CASSYSTSGRTTEQFF. CDR3 DNA sequence: TGTGCCAGCAGTTACTCGACCAGCGGGAGGACGACGGAGCAGTTCTTC.

The chain uses TRBV10-3 and TRBJ2-1; 8 nucleotides match TRBD2. Germline-derived CDR1 and CDR2 are ENHRY and SYGVKD. Trimming removed 2 bases from V and 3 bases from J; junction bases left unmatched: 0. The CDR3 spans 14 residues. The DNA for the CDR3 is TGTGCCATCAGTGAGACTAGCGGCTACAATGAGCAGTTCTTC. This translates into CAISETSGYNEQFF.

V is TRBV27 and J is TRBJ1-2; unclear D gene. The CDR3 is 14 residues long. Germline CDR1 is MNHEY and CDR2 is SMNVEV (reference sequence). V dropped 6 bases and J dropped 3 bases, with 14 bases sitting between them. The DNA for the CDR3 is TGTGCCAGCAGCAGCGCCGAGGGCTACTATGGCTACACCTTC. It codes for CASSSAEGYYGYTF.